The rows below give T cell receptor beta chains drawn from one sample of a study of shared clonotypes between healthy human individuals. Only in-frame clones appear in the TCRdb table, and some are missing; sequencing was by immunoSEQ multiplex PCR. The sample has about 600,000 clones; 95% to 98% are singletons. The sample was naive CD8+ T cells sorted from blood. These receptors were taken from a man younger than 45 in good health. Both conserved end residues are part of each CDR3. The D gene is left open where the match is weak. A clone size is listed for some rows: how often the clone was seen (once, few, many), or a class if it is expanded.

.,15,TRBV2,.,TRBJ2-1,TGTGCCAGCAGTCAGGGGAGAAGGGTGGGCAATGAGCAGTTCTTC,CASSQGRRVGNEQFF
.,13,TRBV7-9,.,TRBJ2-3,TGTGCCAGCAAACCGACTACCCCAGATACGCAGTATTTT,CASKPTTPDTQYF
TRBD2,16,TRBV9,.,TRBJ2-1,TGTGCCAGCAGCGACCAACTAGCGGGGATCTACAATGAGCAGTTCTTC,CASSDQLAGIYNEQFF
TRBD2,14,TRBV2,once,TRBJ2-1,TGTGCCAGCAGCCGACTAGCGGGAGACAATGAGCAGTTCTTC,CASSRLAGDNEQFF
.,13,TRBV2,.,TRBJ2-3,TGTGCCAGCGGCGGGGTCTACACAGATACGCAGTATTTT,CASGGVYTDTQYF
.,15,TRBV27,.,TRBJ1-5,TGTGCCAGCAGTTCCAGGGCGAGGAGCAATCAGCCCCAGCATTTT,CASSSRARSNQPQHF
TRBD1,13,TRBV9,once,TRBJ1-1,TGTGCCAGCAGCGTAGACAGGGGCACTGAAGCTTTCTTT,CASSVDRGTEAFF
.,16,TRBV14,.,TRBJ1-1,TGTGCCAGCAGCCAAGATATGGGAAGAGGGTTCACTGAAGCTTTCTTT,CASSQDMGRGFTEAFF
.,16,TRBV7-9,.,TRBJ1-5,TGTGCCAGCAGCTTAGGGTTGGGCTATAGCAATCAGCCCCAGCATTTT,CASSLGLGYSNQPQHF
TRBD1,13,TRBV10-3,once,TRBJ2-1,TGTGCCATCAGCGAAAGACAGGGCGATGAGCAGTTCTTC,CAISERQGDEQFF
.,13,TRBV5-1,.,TRBJ2-1,TGCGCCAGCAGCTTGGAACTAGGAGGGGAGCAGTTCTTC,CASSLELGGEQFF
.,16,TRBV28,once,TRBJ2-1,TGTGCCAGCAGCGACTTCGACGGGCGCGGGCGGGGTGAGCAGTTCTTC,CASSDFDGRGRGEQFF
TRBD1,16,TRBV27,.,TRBJ2-7,TGTGCCAGCAGCCTCCTCGGGACAGGGGGATCCTACGAGCAGTACTTC,CASSLLGTGGSYEQYF
.,14,TRBV5-4,.,TRBJ2-1,TGTGCCAGCAGCTTGGGGGACTCACCCAATGAGCAGTTCTTC,CASSLGDSPNEQFF
.,12,TRBV10-3,.,TRBJ2-7,TGTGCCATCGCGGTACCTCCCTACGAGCAGTACTTC,CAIAVPPYEQYF
.,14,TRBV9,.,TRBJ2-1,TGTGCCAGCAGCGTAGATTCCGGGTACAATGAGCAGTTCTTC,CASSVDSGYNEQFF
.,15,TRBV28,.,TRBJ2-7,TGTGCCAGCAGTTCCGGGACATCTCCGATCCCTCGGCAGTACTTC,CASSSGTSPIPRQYF
TRBD2,15,TRBV4-3,.,TRBJ2-1,TGCGCCAGCAGCCCACTAGCGGGAGGGGGGAATGAGCAGTTCTTC,CASSPLAGGGNEQFF
.,15,TRBV2,.,TRBJ2-7,TGTGCCAGCAATATTCGGGGGTCAGTGGGGTTCGAGCAGTACTTC,CASNIRGSVGFEQYF
TRBD1,12,TRBV5-1,.,TRBJ2-5,TGCGCCAGCAGTACAGGGGGGGAGACCCAGTACTTC,CASSTGGETQYF
.,14,TRBV6-6,once,TRBJ2-2,TGTGCCAGCAGTACCGGTTCGAACACCGGGGAGCTGTTTTTT,CASSTGSNTGELFF
TRBD2,13,TRBV29-1,.,TRBJ2-3,TGCAGCGGAAGCGGGACTAGCACAGATACGCAGTATTTT,CSGSGTSTDTQYF
TRBD1,14,TRBV29-1,once,TRBJ2-5,TGCAGCGTTGAAGAAGGGACAGCCCAAGAGACCCAGTACTTC,CSVEEGTAQETQYF
.,12,TRBV15,.,TRBJ2-7,TGTGCCACCAGCAGAGACTACTACGAGCAGTACTTC,CATSRDYYEQYF
.,17,TRBV28,.,TRBJ1-1,TGTGCCAGCAGGAAACTAACTGACATTTATCCACACACTGAAGCTTTCTTT,CASRKLTDIYPHTEAFF
TRBD2,15,TRBV7-6,.,TRBJ2-1,TGTGCCAGCAGCTTAGTAGCGGGAGGGGTGAATGAGCAGTTCTTC,CASSLVAGGVNEQFF
.,17,TRBV7-8,.,TRBJ2-1,TGTGCCAGCAGCTTAGCCCAGGGGCTTTTGGCGAACAATGAGCAGTTCTTC,CASSLAQGLLANNEQFF
.,13,TRBV7-3,.,TRBJ1-5,TGTGCCAGCAGCCTCGACGGAAATCAGCCCCAGCATTTT,CASSLDGNQPQHF
TRBD1,13,TRBV7-3,.,TRBJ2-7,TGTGCCAGCAGCTCCGACAGGGGCTACGAGCAGTACTTC,CASSSDRGYEQYF
.,13,TRBV13,.,TRBJ1-2,TGTGCCAGCAGCTTGGGCGTAATCTATGGCTACACCTTC,CASSLGVIYGYTF
TRBD1,16,TRBV27,.,TRBJ1-1,TGTGCCAGCAGTTTATTGGGGACAGGGTATTCTGCTGAAGCTTTCTTT,CASSLLGTGYSAEAFF
TRBD2,17,TRBV5-4,.,TRBJ2-3,TGTGCCAGCAGCTTGGCCGGGGGACTAGCGCCCACAGATACGCAGTATTTT,CASSLAGGLAPTDTQYF
.,17,TRBV9,.,TRBJ1-2,TGTGCCAGCAGCGCCGCAGGTTCTAAACTCGGTATCTATGGCTACACCTTC,CASSAAGSKLGIYGYTF
.,14,TRBV5-6,.,TRBJ1-1,TGTGCCAGCAGCTTAAGGGGGAGGAACACTGAAGCTTTCTTT,CASSLRGRNTEAFF
.,14,TRBV7-7,once,TRBJ2-7,TGTGCTAGCAGCCCAGGCGACGACTCCTACGAGCAGTACTTC,CASSPGDDSYEQYF
.,14,TRBV6-5,once,TRBJ2-7,TGTGCCAGCAGGCCCGGGACTGGATCCTACGAGCAGTACTTC,CASRPGTGSYEQYF
TRBD1,15,TRBV11-2,.,TRBJ2-7,TGTGCCAGCAGCTTAGAACCGGGACAGACGTACGAGCAGTACTTC,CASSLEPGQTYEQYF
TRBD2,16,TRBV28,.,TRBJ2-3,TGTGCCAGCAGTCCCCCGGGACTAGCGGGGACAGATACGCAGTATTTT,CASSPPGLAGTDTQYF
.,14,TRBV5-1,.,TRBJ2-7,TGCGCCAGTACCTCCGACAGGACTGAGTACGAGCAGTACTTC,CASTSDRTEYEQYF
.,15,TRBV7-9,.,TRBJ2-1,TGTGCCAGCAGCGTCGTCGGGGGCAGCTACAATGAGCAGTTCTTC,CASSVVGGSYNEQFF
.,14,TRBV2,.,TRBJ1-1,TGTGCCAGCAGACAGGGACATTTGAACACTGAAGCTTTCTTT,CASRQGHLNTEAFF
.,13,TRBV25-1,.,TRBJ1-2,TGTGCCAGCAGTCCAGGGGACGACTATGGCTACACCTTC,CASSPGDDYGYTF
.,14,TRBV28,once,TRBJ2-6,TGTGCCAGCAGTGAGGACTCTGGGGCCAACGTCCTGACTTTC,CASSEDSGANVLTF
TRBD1,15,TRBV7-2,.,TRBJ2-2,TGTGCCAGCAGCCCACGGACAGGGGATGCCGGGGAGCTGTTTTTT,CASSPRTGDAGELFF
TRBD2,14,TRBV27,.,TRBJ2-7,TGTGCCAGCAGTTCACTAGCGGGAGGCTACGAGCAGTACTTC,CASSSLAGGYEQYF
.,17,TRBV4-3,.,TRBJ2-7,TGCGCCAGCAGCCAAGAAGGATCGGAGCCATACTCCTACGAGCAGTACTTC,CASSQEGSEPYSYEQYF
.,19,TRBV27,once,TRBJ2-7,TGTGCCAGCAGATCCTGCCACACCCAGCACCCGACAGGGTGGAGGGGGTCGTACTTC,CASRSCHTQHPTGWRGSYF
.,17,TRBV4-3,.,TRBJ2-2,TGCGCCAGCAGCCAAGAAAGCGGGACAGGGAACACCGGGGAGCTGTTTTTT,CASSQESGTGNTGELFF
.,11,TRBV7-6,.,TRBJ2-2,TGTGCCAGCAGCCTCACCGGGGAGCTGTTTTTT,CASSLTGELFF
.,11,TRBV2,.,TRBJ2-5,TGTGCCAGCAACTACGAAGAGACCCAGTACTTC,CASNYEETQYF
.,15,TRBV4-1,.,TRBJ1-2,TGCGCCAGCAGCCAATTTTCAGACGGGAGATATGGCTACACCTTC,CASSQFSDGRYGYTF
.,14,TRBV29-1,.,TRBJ2-1,TGCAGCGTTAAAAGCTGGCGGTCCTACAATGAGCAGTTCTTC,CSVKSWRSYNEQFF
.,13,TRBV30,.,TRBJ2-7,TGTGCCTGCCGGTTGGCAACGACAGGCGAGCAGTACTTC,CACRLATTGEQYF
.,14,TRBV21-1,.,TRBJ1-2,TGTGCCAGCAGCAAACACGACCCATTCTATGGCTACACCTTC,CASSKHDPFYGYTF
.,16,TRBV4-1,.,TRBJ2-3,TGCGCCAGCAGCCAAGTAGAGGGGAGCACCACAGATACGCAGTATTTT,CASSQVEGSTTDTQYF